These 5 T cell receptor beta chains originate from one sample sequenced in a study of cytomegalovirus exposure and HLA in healthy donors. Data came from immunoSEQ multiplex PCR; TCRdb stores just in-frame clones and leaves some out. The sample lists some 190,000 clones, approximately 86% seen once, with about 7.2% in the top ten. Sequencing was performed on PBMCs. These receptors came from a man aged 25 to 45 in good health and CMV-seropositive.

The V call is TRBV9, the J call TRBJ2-7, with D maybe TRBD2 (5 bases). This CDR3 has 14 amino acids. Germline V CDR1 and CDR2: SGDLS, YYNGEE. V was clipped by 4 bases and J by 3 bases, with 14 bases between them. CDR3 nucleotides: TGTGCCAGCAGCCCCAGCGGAGGTTTCTACGAGCAGTACTTC. Translated, it gives CASSPSGGFYEQYF.

The chain joins TRBV5-1 to TRBJ2-7, with TRBD1 identical over 7 bases. This CDR3 has 15 amino acids. From germline, CDR1 is SGHRS and CDR2 YFSETQ. The junction had 9 bases not matched to a gene; V was cut back by 4 bases and J by 2 bases. This CDR3 reads CASSLDRAFPYEQYF. In DNA form, the CDR3 reads TGCGCCAGCAGCCTTGACAGGGCCTTTCCCTACGAGCAGTACTTC.

With regard to this clone: Other DNA variants within this sample encode the same CDR3. V and J are TRBV9 and TRBJ1-5; TRBD1 aligns across 8 bases. This CDR3 contains 14 residues. Trimming removed 2 bases from V and 5 bases from J; junction bases left unmatched: 3. CDR1 and CDR2 from the germline V gene are SGDLS and YYNGEE. CDR3 sequence: CASSVGQGDQPQHF. CDR3 DNA sequence: TGTGCCAGCAGCGTTGGACAGGGCGATCAGCCCCAGCATTTT.

This chain links TRBV4-1 with TRBJ2-5, with 8 bases identical to TRBD2. The CDR3 length is 15 residues. From germline, CDR1 is MGHRA and CDR2 YSYEKL. The V and J ends lost 3 bases and 1 base, in that order; junction bases with no gene match: 4. The chain's CDR3 is CASSHGGGIQETQYF. CDR3 sequence (DNA): TGCGCCAGCAGCCACGGCGGGGGGATCCAAGAGACCCAGTACTTC.

The V and J genes are TRBV29-1 and TRBJ2-6; D call uncertain. The CDR3 consists of 14 residues. Trimming shortened V by 5 bases and J by 5 bases, and 13 bases separated the two germline ends. Germline assignment: CDR1 SQVTM and CDR2 ANQGSEA. The CDR3 DNA is TGCAGCGTTAGGTCACGAAATAGGGCCAACGTCCTGACTTTC. This translates into CSVRSRNRANVLTF.